The 3 T cell receptor beta chains below come from one sample, sequenced in a study of cytomegalovirus exposure and HLA in healthy donors (dated by TCRdb to about 2017). Receptor amplification or capture employed the immunoSEQ multiplex PCR assay. TCRdb obtained this table from immuneACCESS and retained in-frame rearrangements with V and J assigned. These tables miss some clones; where compared with another copy, unresolved V genes account for less than half of the shortfall, and the remainder is unexplained. This sample comprises 150,000 to 200,000 clones, 95% to 97% of them detected only once. Under 0.9% of the sample rests with the top ten. Sequenced input: PBMCs. These receptors were collected from a woman younger than 35 in good health and CMV-seronegative.

The V and J genes are TRBV30 and TRBJ2-5, with 11 bases fitting TRBD1. The V segment lost 2 bases and the J segment 3 bases; nucleotides outside the gene matches: 5. From germline, CDR1 is GTSNPN and CDR2 SVGIG (reference sequence). The CDR3 extends over 15 amino acids. In DNA, the CDR3 is TGTGCCTGGAGTCCCGGGACAGGGGGTGAAGAGACCCAGTACTTC. Its translation is CAWSPGTGGEETQYF.

The genes are TRBV11-2 and TRBJ2-2; D gene uncertain. The V end lost 4 bases, the J end lost 6 bases, and 6 bases lay between the germline ends. There are 12 residues in the CDR3. Germline V gene sequence: CDR1 SGHAT, CDR2 FQNNGV. The CDR3 DNA reads as TGTGCCAGCAGCTCCCTATCCGGGGAGCTGTTTTTT. Translating gives CASSSLSGELFF.

This chain uses TRBV19 with TRBJ1-1; 7 bases align to TRBD1. With 5 bases clipped from V and 4 bases from J, the junction kept 10 bases outside the gene matches. Germline V gene data show CDR1 as LNHDA and CDR2 as SQIVND (reference sequence). The length of the CDR3 is 15 residues. The CDR3 DNA reads as TGTGCCAGTAGTCCCCTACAGGGGACGGGCACTGAAGCTTTCTTT. Translation gives CASSPLQGTGTEAFF.